This TCR beta chain was sequenced for a study of response to subunit inactivated influenza vaccine. Regarding this clonotype: Antigen: not known.

Study-level findings and limits: Every seasonal influenza vaccination brings in few new T cells, the authors suggested.

TCRdb ran MiXCR on the RT-PCR reads and lists one entry per CDR3 protein. The sample consists of around 180,000 distinct CDR3 sequences, about 10% of them appearing once. The V gene lost 0 bases and the J gene lost 6 bases, with 12 bases spanning the gap. Germline V gives CDR1 DFQATT, CDR2 SNEGSKA (reference sequence). The CDR3 covers 14 residues. The source was non-naive T cells sorted from PBMCs, collected on the day of vaccination. The rearrangement joins TRBV20-1 to TRBJ1-5, with D maybe TRBD1 (5 bases). This TCR came from a man in his fifties who received an inactivated influenza vaccine. The CDR3 sequence is CSARDPAGPQPQHF. CDR3 bases: TGCAGTGCTAGAGATCCGGCAGGGCCTCAGCCCCAGCATTTT.